This T cell receptor beta chain is from a study of OX40 agonist ivuxolimab in advanced cancers. Here immunoSEQ multiplex PCR was the method, and the copy in TCRdb shows in-frame clones only, minus some. The top ten hold around 23% of the sample, which has 35,000 to 45,000 clones, about four fifths seen once. Comment on this clone: What it binds is not known.

Study-wide points: Expanded clones tended on average to be more numerous among CD8+ T cells than CD4+.

CDR1 and CDR2 from the germline V gene are MDHEN and SYDVKM. The CDR3 has 13 amino acids. V was trimmed by 2 bases and J by 4 bases, leaving 6 bases between them. The sequencing used CD4+ or CD8+ T cells sorted from blood, collected in a trial of the OX40 agonist ivuxolimab. The receptor was derived from an adult with an advanced solid tumor such as melanoma, head and neck, liver or kidney cancer. The chain recombines TRBV28 with TRBJ2-1; the D call may be TRBD1 or TRBD2 (5 bases each). The CDR3 DNA reads TGTGCCAGCAGTTTAGAGGGGTACAATGAGCAGTTCTTC. Protein: CASSLEGYNEQFF.